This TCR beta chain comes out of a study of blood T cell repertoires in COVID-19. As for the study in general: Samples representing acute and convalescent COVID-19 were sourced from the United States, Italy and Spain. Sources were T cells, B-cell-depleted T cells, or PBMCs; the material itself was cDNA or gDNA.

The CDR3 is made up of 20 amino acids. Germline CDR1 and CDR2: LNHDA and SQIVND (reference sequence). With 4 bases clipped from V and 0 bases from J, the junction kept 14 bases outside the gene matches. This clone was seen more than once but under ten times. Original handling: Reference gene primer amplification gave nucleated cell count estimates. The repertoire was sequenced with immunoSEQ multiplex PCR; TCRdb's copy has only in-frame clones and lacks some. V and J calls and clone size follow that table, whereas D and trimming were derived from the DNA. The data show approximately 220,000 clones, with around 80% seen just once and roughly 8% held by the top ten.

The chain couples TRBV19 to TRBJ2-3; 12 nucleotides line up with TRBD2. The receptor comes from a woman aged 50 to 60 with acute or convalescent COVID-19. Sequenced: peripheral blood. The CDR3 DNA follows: TGTGCCAGTAGTACCCCGGGGAGGGTTGGGACTAGCGGGAGCACAGATACGCAGTATTTT. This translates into CASSTPGRVGTSGSTDTQYF.